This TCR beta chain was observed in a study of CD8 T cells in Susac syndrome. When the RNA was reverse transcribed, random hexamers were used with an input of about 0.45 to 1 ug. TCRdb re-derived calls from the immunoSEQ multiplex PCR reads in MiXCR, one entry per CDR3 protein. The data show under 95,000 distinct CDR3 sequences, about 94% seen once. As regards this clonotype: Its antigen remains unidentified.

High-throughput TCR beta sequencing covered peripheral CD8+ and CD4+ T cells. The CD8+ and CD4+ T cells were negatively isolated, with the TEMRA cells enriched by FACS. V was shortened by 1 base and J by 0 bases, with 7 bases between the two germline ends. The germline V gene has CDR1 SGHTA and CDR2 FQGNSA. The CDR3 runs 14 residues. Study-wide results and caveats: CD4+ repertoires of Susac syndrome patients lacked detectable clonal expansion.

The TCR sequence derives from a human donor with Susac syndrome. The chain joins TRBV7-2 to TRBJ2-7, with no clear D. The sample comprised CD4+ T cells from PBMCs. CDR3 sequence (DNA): TGTGCCAGCAGCTTAGTGAGGTACTCCTACGAGCAGTACTTC. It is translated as CASSLVRYSYEQYF.